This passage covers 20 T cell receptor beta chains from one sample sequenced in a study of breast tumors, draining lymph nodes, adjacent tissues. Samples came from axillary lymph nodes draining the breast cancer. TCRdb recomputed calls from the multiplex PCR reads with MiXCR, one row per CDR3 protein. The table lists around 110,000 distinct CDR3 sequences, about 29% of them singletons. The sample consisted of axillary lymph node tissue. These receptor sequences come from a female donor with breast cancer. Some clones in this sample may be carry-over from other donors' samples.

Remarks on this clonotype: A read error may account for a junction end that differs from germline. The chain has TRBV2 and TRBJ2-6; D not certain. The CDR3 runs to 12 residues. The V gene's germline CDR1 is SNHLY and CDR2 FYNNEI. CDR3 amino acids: CASSSGVNVLTF. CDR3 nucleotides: TGTGCCAGCAGTAGTGGGGTCAACGTCCTGACTTTC.

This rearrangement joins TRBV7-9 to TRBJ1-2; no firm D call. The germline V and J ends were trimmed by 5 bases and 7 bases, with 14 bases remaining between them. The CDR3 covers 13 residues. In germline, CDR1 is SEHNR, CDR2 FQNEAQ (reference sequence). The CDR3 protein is CASSPTEAGGYTF. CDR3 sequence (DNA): TGTGCCAGCAGCCCTACAGAGGCCGGTGGCTACACCTTC.

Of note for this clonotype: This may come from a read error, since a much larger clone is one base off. The CDR3 DNA sequence: TGTGCCAGCAGTCACTCGAGGTCTAATGAAAAACTGTTTTTT. Protein product: CASSHSRSNEKLFF. The V and J genes are TRBV6-6 and TRBJ1-4; D call uncertain. Germline V lookup: CDR1 MNHNY, CDR2 SVGAGI (reference sequence). This CDR3 has 14 amino acids.

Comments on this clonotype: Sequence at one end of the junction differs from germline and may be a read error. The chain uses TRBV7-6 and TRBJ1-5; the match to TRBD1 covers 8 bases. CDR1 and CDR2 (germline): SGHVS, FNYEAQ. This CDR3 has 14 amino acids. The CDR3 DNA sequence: TGTGCCGGCAGCTTAGCAGGGGGCGCCCAGCCCCAGCATTTT. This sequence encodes CAGSLAGGAQPQHF.

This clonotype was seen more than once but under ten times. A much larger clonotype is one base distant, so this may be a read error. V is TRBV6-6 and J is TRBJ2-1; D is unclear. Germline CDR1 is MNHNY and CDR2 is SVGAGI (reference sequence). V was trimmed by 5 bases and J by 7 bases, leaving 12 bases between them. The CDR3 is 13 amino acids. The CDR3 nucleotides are TGTGCCAGCAGTCACCGAATAGCAAATGAGCAGTTCTTC. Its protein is CASSHRIANEQFF.

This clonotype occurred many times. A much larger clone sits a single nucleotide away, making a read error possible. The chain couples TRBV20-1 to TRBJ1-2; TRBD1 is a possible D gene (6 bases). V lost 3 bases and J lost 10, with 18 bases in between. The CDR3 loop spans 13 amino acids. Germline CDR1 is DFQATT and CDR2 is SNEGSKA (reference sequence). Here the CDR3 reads CSASPGQRNAYTF. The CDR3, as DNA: TGCAGTGCTAGCCCCGGACAGAGGAATGCCTACACCTTC.

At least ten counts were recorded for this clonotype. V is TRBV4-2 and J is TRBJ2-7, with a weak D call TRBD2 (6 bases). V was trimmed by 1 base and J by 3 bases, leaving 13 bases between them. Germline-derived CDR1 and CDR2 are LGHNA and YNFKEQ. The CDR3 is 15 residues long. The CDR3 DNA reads TGTGCCAGCAGCCAAGTAATTAGCGGAAACTACGAGCAGTACTTC. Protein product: CASSQVISGNYEQYF.

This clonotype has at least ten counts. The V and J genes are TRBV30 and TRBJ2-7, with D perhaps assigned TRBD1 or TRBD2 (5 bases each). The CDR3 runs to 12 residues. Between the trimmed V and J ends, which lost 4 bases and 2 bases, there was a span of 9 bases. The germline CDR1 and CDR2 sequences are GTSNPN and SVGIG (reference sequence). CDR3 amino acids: CAWIRGTYEQYF. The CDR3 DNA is TGTGCCTGGATTCGGGGCACCTACGAGCAGTACTTC. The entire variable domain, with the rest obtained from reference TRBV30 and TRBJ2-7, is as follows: SQTIHQWPATLVQPVGSPLSLECTVEGTSNPNLYWYRQAAGRGLQLLFYSVGIGQISSEVPQNLSASRPQDRQFILSSKKLLLSDSGFYLCAWIRGTYEQYFGPGTRLTVT.

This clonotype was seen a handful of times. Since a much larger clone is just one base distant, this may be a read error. DNA of the CDR3: TGTGCCAGCAGCTTTGGACAGGGAACTAGTCAGCCCCAGCATTTT. It is translated as CASSFGQGTSQPQHF. The J gene is TRBJ1-5, the V gene TRBV11-2; 8 positions agree with TRBD1. Looked up from germline, CDR1 is SGHAT and CDR2 is FQNNGV. This CDR3 spans 15 amino acids. J gave up 6 bases and V 3 bases, and 7 bases lay outside the gene matches. The full variable domain, completed using reference TRBV11-2 and TRBJ1-5, is EAGVAQSPRYKIIEKRQSVAFWCNPISGHATLYWYQQILGQGPKLLIQFQNNGVVDDSQLPKDRFSAERLKGVDSTLKIQPAKLEDSAVYLCASSFGQGTSQPQHFGDGTRLSIL.

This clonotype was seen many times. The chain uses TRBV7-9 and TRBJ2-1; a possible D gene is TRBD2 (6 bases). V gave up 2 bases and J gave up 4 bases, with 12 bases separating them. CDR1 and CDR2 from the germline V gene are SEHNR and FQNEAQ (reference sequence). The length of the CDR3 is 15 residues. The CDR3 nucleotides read TGTGCCAGCAGCTTAAGCGGGTCCCTTTACAATGAGCAGTTCTTC. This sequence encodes CASSLSGSLYNEQFF.

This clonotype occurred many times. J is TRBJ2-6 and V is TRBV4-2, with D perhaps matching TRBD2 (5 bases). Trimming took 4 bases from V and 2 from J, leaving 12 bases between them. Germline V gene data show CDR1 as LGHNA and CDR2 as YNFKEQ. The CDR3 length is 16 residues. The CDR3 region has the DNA TGTGCCAGCAGCCCTCGTTCCGGGGCTGGGGCCAACGTCCTGACTTTC. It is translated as CASSPRSGAGANVLTF.

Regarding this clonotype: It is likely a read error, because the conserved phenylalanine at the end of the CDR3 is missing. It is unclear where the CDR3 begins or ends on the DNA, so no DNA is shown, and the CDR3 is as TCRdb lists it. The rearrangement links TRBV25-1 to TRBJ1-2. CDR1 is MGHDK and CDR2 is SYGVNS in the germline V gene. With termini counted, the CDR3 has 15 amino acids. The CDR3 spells CASSEWAGPRYGYPL.

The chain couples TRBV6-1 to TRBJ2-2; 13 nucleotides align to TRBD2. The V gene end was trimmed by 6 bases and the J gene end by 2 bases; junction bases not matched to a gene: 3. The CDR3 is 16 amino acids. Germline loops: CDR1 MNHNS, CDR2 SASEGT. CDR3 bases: TGTGCCAGCAGGGGACTAGCGGGGCCTAACACCGGGGAGCTGTTTTTT. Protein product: CASRGLAGPNTGELFF.

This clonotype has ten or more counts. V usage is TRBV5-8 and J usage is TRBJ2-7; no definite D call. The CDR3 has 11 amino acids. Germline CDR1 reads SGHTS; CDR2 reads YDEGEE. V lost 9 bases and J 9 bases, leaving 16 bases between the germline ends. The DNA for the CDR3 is TGTGCCACCCGACGGCAGCCTGGGCAGTACTTC. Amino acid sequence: CATRRQPGQYF.

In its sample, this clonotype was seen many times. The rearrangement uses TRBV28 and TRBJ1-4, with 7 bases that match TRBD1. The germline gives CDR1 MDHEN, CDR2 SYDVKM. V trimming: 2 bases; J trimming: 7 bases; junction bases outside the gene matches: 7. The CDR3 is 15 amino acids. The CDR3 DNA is TGTGCCAGCAGTTTAACCCGACACAGGGGTGAAAAACTGTTTTTT. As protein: CASSLTRHRGEKLFF.

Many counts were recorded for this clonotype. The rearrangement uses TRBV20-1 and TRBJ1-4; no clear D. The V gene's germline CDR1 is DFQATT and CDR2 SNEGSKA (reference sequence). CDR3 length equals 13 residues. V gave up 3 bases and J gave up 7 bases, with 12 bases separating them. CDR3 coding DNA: TGCAGTGCTAGTCGTCAGGAAAGTGAAAAACTGTTTTTT. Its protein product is CSASRQESEKLFF.

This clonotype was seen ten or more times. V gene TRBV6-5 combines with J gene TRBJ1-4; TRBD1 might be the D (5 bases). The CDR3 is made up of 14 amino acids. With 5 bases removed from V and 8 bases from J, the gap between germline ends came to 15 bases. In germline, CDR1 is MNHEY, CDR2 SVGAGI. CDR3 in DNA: TGTGCCAGCAGTCACCGGCGGGGGGGAGAAAAACTGTTTTTT. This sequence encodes CASSHRRGGEKLFF.

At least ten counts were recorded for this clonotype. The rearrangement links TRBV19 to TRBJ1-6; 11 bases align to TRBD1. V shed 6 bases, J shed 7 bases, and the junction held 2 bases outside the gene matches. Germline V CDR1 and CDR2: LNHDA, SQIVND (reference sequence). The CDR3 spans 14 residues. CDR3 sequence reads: CASSRDRGNSPLHF. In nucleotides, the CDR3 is TGTGCCAGTAGCAGGGACAGGGGGAATTCACCCCTCCACTTT.

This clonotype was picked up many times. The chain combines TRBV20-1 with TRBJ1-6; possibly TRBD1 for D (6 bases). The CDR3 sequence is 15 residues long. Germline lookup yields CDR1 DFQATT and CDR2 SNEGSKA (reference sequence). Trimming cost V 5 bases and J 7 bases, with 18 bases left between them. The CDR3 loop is CSAAAHRAENSPLHF. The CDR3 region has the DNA TGCAGTGCTGCGGCTCACAGGGCGGAAAATTCACCCCTCCACTTT.

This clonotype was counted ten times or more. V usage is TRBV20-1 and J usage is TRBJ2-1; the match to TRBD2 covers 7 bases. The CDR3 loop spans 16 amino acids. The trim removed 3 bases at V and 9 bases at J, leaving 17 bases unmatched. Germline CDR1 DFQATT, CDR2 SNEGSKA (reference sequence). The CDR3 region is CSASRFFGRELGEQFF. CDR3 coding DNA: TGCAGTGCTAGTAGGTTTTTCGGGCGGGAGCTCGGTGAGCAGTTCTTC.